This TCR beta chain derives from a study of T cell responses to AZD1222 COVID-19 vaccine. Study-wide results and limits: Seropositive AZD1222 recipients at baseline numbered only six or seven. The study reported that nearly half of spike-specific TCRs target unmutated variant regions. The donor group comprised mostly white British people and more females; the analysis possibly underestimated clonal diversity.

Repertoires were generated with immunoSEQ multiplex PCR, while TCRdb's copy carries only in-frame clones and drops some. The table shows some 180,000 clones, with approximately 92% occurring only once. Comments on this clone: Its specificity is unknown.

The TCR sequence derives from an adult who received the MenACWY meningococcal vaccine as a control. Sequencing used peripheral blood, obtained 28 days after the second dose of the MenACWY control vaccine.

Here the CDR3 reads CASSFPDRGYGYTF. For the CDR3, the DNA is TGTGCCAGCAGTTTCCCGGACAGGGGCTATGGCTACACCTTC. The chain combines TRBV28 with TRBJ1-2; 9 positions agree with TRBD1. V was clipped by 3 bases and J by 4 bases; unmatched bases: 3. In germline, CDR1 is MDHEN, CDR2 SYDVKM. CDR3 size: 14 residues.